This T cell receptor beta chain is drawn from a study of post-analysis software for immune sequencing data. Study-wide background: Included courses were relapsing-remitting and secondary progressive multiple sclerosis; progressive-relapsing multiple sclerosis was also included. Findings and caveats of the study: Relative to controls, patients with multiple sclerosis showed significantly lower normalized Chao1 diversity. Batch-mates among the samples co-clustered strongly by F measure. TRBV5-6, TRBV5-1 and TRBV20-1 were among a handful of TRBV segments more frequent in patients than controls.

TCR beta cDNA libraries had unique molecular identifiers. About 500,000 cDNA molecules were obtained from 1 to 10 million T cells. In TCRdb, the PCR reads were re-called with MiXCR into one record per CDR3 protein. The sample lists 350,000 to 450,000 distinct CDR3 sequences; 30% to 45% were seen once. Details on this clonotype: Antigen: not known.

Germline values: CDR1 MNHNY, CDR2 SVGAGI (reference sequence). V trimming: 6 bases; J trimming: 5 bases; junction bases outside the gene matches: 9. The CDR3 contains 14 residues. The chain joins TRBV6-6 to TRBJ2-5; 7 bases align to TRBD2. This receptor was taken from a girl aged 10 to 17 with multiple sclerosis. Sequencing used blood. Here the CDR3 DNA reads TGTGCCAGCAGAATTAAGCGGGGCGAGGAGACCCAGTACTTC. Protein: CASRIKRGEETQYF.